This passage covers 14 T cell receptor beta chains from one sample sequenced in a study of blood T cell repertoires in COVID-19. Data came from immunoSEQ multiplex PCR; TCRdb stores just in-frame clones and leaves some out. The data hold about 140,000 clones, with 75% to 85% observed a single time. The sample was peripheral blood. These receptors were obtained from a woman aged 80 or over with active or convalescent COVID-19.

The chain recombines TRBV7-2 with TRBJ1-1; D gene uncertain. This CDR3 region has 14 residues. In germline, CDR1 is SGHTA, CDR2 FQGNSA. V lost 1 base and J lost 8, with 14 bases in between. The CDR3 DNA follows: TGTGCCAGCAGCTTAGTGGTTTTGGGCATAGAAGCTTTCTTT. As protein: CASSLVVLGIEAFF. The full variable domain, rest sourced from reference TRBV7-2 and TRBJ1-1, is GAGVSQSPSNKVTEKGKDVELRCDPISGHTALYWYRQSLGQGLEFLIYFQGNSAPDKSGLPSDRFSAERTGGSVSTLTIQRTQQEDSAVYLCASSLVVLGIEAFFGQGTRLTVV.

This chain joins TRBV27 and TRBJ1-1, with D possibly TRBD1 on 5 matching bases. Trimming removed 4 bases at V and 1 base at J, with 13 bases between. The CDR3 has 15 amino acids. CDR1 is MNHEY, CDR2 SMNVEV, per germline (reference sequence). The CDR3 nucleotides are TGTGCCAGCAGTTGGGTCCCAGGGAAGAACACTGAAGCTTTCTTT. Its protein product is CASSWVPGKNTEAFF.

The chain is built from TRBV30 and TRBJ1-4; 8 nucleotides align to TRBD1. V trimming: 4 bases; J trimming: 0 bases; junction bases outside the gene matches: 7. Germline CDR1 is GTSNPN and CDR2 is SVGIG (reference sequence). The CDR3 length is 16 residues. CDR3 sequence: CAWTTGGAATNEKLFF. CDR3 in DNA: TGTGCCTGGACTACAGGGGGAGCTGCAACTAATGAAAAACTGTTTTTT.

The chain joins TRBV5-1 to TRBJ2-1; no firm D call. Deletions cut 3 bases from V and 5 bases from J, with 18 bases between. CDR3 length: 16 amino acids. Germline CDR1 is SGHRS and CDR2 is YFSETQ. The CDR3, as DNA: TGCGCCAGCAGCTCACCCGCCGCGGCCGCTGACAATGAGCAGTTCTTC. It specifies CASSSPAAAADNEQFF.

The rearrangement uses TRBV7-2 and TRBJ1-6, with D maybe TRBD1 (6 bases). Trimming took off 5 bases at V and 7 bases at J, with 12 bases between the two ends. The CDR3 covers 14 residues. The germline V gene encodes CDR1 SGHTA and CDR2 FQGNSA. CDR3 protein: CASSLGQPNSPLHF. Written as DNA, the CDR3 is TGTGCCAGCAGCCTAGGACAGCCGAATTCACCCCTCCACTTT.

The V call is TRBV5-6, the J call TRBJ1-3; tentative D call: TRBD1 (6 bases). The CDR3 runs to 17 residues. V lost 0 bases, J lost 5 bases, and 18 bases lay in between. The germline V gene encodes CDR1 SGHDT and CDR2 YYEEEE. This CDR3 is CASSLVTGSVGRNTIYF. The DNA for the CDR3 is TGTGCCAGCAGCTTGGTTACAGGGAGTGTAGGGAGAAACACCATATATTTT.

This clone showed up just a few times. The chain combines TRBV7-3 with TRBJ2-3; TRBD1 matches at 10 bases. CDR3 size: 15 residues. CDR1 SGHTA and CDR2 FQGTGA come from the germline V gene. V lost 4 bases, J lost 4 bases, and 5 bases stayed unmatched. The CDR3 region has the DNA TGTGCCAGCAGCTCCGGGACAGGGGCTTCAGATACGCAGTATTTT. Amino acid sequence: CASSSGTGASDTQYF. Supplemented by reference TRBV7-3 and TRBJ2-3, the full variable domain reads GAGVSQTPSNKVTEKGKYVELRCDPISGHTALYWYRQSLGQGPEFLIYFQGTGAADDSGLPNDRFFAVRPEGSVSTLKIQRTERGDSAVYLCASSSGTGASDTQYFGPGTRLTVL.

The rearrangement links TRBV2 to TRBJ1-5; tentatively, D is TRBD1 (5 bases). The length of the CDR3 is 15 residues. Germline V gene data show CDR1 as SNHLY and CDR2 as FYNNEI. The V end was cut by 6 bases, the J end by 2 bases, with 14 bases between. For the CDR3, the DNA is TGTGCCAGCAGCGGAGCCAGGGTTGGCAATCAGCCCCAGCATTTT. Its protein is CASSGARVGNQPQHF.

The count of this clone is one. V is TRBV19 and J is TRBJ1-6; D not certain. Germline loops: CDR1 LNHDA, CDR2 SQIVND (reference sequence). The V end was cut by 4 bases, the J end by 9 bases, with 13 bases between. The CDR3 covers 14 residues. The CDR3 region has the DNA TGTGCCAGTAGTAACGCCATCCGGGGTTCACCCCTCCACTTT. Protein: CASSNAIRGSPLHF.

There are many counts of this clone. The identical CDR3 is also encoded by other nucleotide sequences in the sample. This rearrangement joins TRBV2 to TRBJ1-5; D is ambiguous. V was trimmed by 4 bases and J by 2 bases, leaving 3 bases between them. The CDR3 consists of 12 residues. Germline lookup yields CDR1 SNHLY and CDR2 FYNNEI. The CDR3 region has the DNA TGTGCCAGCAGTGCGGGCAATCAGCCCCAGCATTTT. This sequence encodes CASSAGNQPQHF.

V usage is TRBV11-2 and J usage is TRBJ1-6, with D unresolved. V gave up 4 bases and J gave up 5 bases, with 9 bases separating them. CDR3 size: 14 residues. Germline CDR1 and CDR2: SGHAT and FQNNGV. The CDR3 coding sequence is TGTGCCAGCAGCTGCCCCTGGCATAATTCACCCCTCCACTTT. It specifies CASSCPWHNSPLHF.

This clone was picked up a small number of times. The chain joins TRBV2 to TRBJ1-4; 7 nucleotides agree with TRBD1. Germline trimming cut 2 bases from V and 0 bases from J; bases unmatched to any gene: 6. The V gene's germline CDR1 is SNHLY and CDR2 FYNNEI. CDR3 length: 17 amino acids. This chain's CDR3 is CASSERRGRSTNEKLFF. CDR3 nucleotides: TGTGCCAGCAGTGAAAGAAGGGGGCGGTCAACTAATGAAAAACTGTTTTTT.

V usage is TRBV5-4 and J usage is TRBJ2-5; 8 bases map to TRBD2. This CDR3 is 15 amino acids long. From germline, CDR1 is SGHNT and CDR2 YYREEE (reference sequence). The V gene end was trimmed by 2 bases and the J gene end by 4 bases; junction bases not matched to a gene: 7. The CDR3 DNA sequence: TGTGCCAGCAGCTTATCGGGGGGGGCAGGAGAGACCCAGTACTTC. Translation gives CASSLSGGAGETQYF.

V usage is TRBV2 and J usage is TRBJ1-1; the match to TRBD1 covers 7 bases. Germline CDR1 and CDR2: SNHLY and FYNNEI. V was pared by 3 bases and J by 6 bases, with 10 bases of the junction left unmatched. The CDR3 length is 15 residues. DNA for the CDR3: TGTGCCAGCAGTGAGACTGACAGGGCCGGCGCTGAAGCTTTCTTT. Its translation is CASSETDRAGAEAFF.